This T cell receptor beta chain was captured by sequencing in a study of blood T cell repertoires in COVID-19. Study details: PBMCs, B-cell-depleted T cells, or T cells provided the cDNA or gDNA that made up the material.

Everyone who took part was about 18 to 90 years old, and they came from about two dozen US areas. A case of COVID-19 had been met by exposed participants within 2 weeks before study entry. Assay used: immunoSEQ multiplex PCR; TCRdb lists only in-frame clones, some missing. The sample contains about 180,000 clones, roughly three quarters of which appear only once. What was sequenced was PBMCs or T cells enriched from blood (not recorded which). The clonotype originates from a man in his sixties who had been exposed to COVID-19.

The CDR3 nucleotides are TGCAGTGCTAGTTTGGCTTCAGAGACCCAGTACTTC. Translating it yields CSASLASETQYF. This chain links TRBV20-1 with TRBJ2-5; D not certain. The CDR3 length is 12 residues. Germline assignment: CDR1 DFQATT and CDR2 SNEGSKA (reference sequence). V dropped 3 bases and J dropped 4 bases, with 9 bases sitting between them.